The TCR beta chain described here comes from a study of blood T cell repertoires in COVID-19. Overall study context: Italy, Spain and the United States were the sources of the convalescent and acute COVID-19 samples. The cDNA or gDNA used as material had been derived from T cells, B-cell-depleted T cells, or PBMCs.

A few counts support this clone. The CDR3 runs to 15 residues. Trimming removed 3 bases from V and 5 bases from J; junction bases left unmatched: 8. Germline loops: CDR1 DFQATT, CDR2 SNEGSKA (reference sequence). Methods used by the authors: The authors estimated nucleated cell counts from reference gene primer amplification. Profiling relied on immunoSEQ multiplex PCR, and the TCRdb table lists in-frame clones only, not all of them. That table gives V, J and clone size, and the DNA gave D and trimming. This table holds approximately 260,000 clones, around 90% found once. Material: peripheral blood. The chain uses TRBV20-1 and TRBJ1-4; TRBD1 matches at 8 bases. The sequence came from a middle-aged woman with acute or convalescent COVID-19. CDR3 loop: CSASLNGQGNEKLFF. CDR3 nucleotides: TGCAGTGCTAGTCTTAACGGACAGGGCAATGAAAAACTGTTTTTT.